One and the same sample provided the 5 T cell receptor beta chains below, sequenced in a study of shared clonotypes between healthy human individuals. Generated by immunoSEQ multiplex PCR, the TCRdb table keeps only in-frame clones and is missing some. The sample lists about 960,000 clones; approximately 76% were seen once. The sample taken for sequencing was memory CD4+ T cells sorted from blood. Documented subset: CD45RA-negative fraction. The origin of the receptors is a man aged 18 to 30 in good health.

The V gene is TRBV10-3, the J gene TRBJ2-3; the match to TRBD1 covers 9 bases. The germline V gene encodes CDR1 ENHRY and CDR2 SYGVKD. The CDR3 runs 15 residues. After removal of 3 bases from V and 3 bases from J, the junction contained 4 bases not matched to a gene. CDR3 coding DNA: TGTGCCATCAGTGAAAACAGGGGGCAGACAGATACGCAGTATTTT. This codes for CAISENRGQTDTQYF.

The V gene is TRBV5-1, the J gene TRBJ2-7; TRBD1 matches at 8 bases. Unmatched junction bases numbered 5, after V lost 4 bases and J lost 2 bases. Germline values: CDR1 SGHRS, CDR2 YFSETQ. The CDR3 is made up of 14 amino acids. Here the CDR3 DNA reads TGCGCCAGCAGCGACCAACAGGGGGCCTACGAGCAGTACTTC. This translates into CASSDQQGAYEQYF.

Comments on this clone: Other DNA sequences within the sample encode an identical CDR3. The chain carries TRBV5-1 and TRBJ2-1, with TRBD1 matching 9 bases. The V gene's germline CDR1 is SGHRS and CDR2 YFSETQ. The CDR3 contains 16 residues. Trimming took 0 bases from V and 6 from J; bases not matched to a gene: 7. CDR3 in amino acids: CASSLAGTGNSNEQFF. CDR3 bases: TGCGCCAGCAGCTTGGCCGGGACAGGGAACTCCAATGAGCAGTTCTTC.

The V and J genes are TRBV2 and TRBJ1-3; D is unclear. The V end lost 4 bases, the J end lost 0 bases, and 13 bases lay between the germline ends. CDR3 length: 16 amino acids. Germline CDR1 is SNHLY and CDR2 is FYNNEI. The DNA of the CDR3 is TGTGCCAGCAGTGTTCGAAGGCCCAGCTCTGGAAACACCATATATTTT. Encoded protein: CASSVRRPSSGNTIYF.

This clone was detected a few times. For the CDR3, the DNA is TGTGCCTTCCGACGGTTTTTAGAGTACAATGAGCAGTTCTTC. Amino acids: CAFRRFLEYNEQFF. The chain combines TRBV30 with TRBJ2-1; D uncertain. Germline V gene lookup returns CDR1 GTSNPN and CDR2 SVGIG (reference sequence). Deletions cut 7 bases from V and 4 bases from J, with 17 bases between. The CDR3 covers 14 residues. The full variable domain, rest sourced from reference TRBV30 and TRBJ2-1, is SQTIHQWPATLVQPVGSPLSLECTVEGTSNPNLYWYRQAAGRGLQLLFYSVGIGQISSEVPQNLSASRPQDRQFILSSKKLLLSDSGFYLCAFRRFLEYNEQFFGPGTRLTVL.